The rows below give T cell receptor beta chains drawn from one sample of a study of cytomegalovirus exposure and HLA in healthy donors. Only in-frame clones appear in the TCRdb table, and some are missing; sequencing was by immunoSEQ multiplex PCR. The table shows under 130,000 clones, with more than 60% occurring only once. Sequenced input: PBMCs. The source of these receptors is a woman in her forties in good health and CMV-seropositive. Each CDR3 is given with its conserved first and last residue. The D gene is left open where the match is weak. Not all rows give a size; the values are once, few, many and, for expanded clones, a class.

DNA | CDR3 | size | J | D | V
TGTGCCAGCAGTTGGGGGACTAGCGGGAGGCCGTACAATGAGCAGTTCTTC | CASSWGTSGRPYNEQFF | once | TRBJ2-1 | TRBD2 | TRBV27
TGTGCCAGTAGTATAGCCGACAGGGGGATAACCTACGAGCAGTACTTC | CASSIADRGITYEQYF | - | TRBJ2-7 | TRBD1 | TRBV19
TGCAGCGTTGCGGGACAGGCCTACGAGCAGTACTTC | CSVAGQAYEQYF | once | TRBJ2-7 | TRBD1 | TRBV29-1
TGCGCCAGCAGTTCCCTCGGAGGAAACACTGAAGCTTTCTTT | CASSSLGGNTEAFF | - | TRBJ1-1 | - | TRBV5-1
TGTGCCATCAGTGAGGAGACCCCGGCGGGCAATCAGCCCCAGCATTTT | CAISEETPAGNQPQHF | few | TRBJ1-5 | - | TRBV10-3
TGTGCCAGCAGCAGCGGGACAGGATTCACTGAAGCTTTCTTT | CASSSGTGFTEAFF | - | TRBJ1-1 | TRBD1 | TRBV7-9
TGTGCCAGCAGCGCGGGGAGGACCAGTCTCAATTCACCCCTCCACTTT | CASSAGRTSLNSPLHF | - | TRBJ1-6 | - | TRBV7-8
TGTGCCAGTAGTATGGGGGACAGGATATCCTACGAGCAGTACTTC | CASSMGDRISYEQYF | - | TRBJ2-7 | TRBD1 | TRBV19
TGCGCCAGCAGCCCGACGGGACAGGGGGCAAGGAACACTGAAGCTTTCTTT | CASSPTGQGARNTEAFF | - | TRBJ1-1 | TRBD1 | TRBV4-1
TGTGCCAGCAGAAAAAGTGGCGGGAGGCGGGAGACCCAGTACTTC | CASRKSGGRRETQYF | few | TRBJ2-5 | TRBD2 | TRBV7-2
TGTGCCAGCAGCGTAGGACAGACTGGAAACACCATATATTTT | CASSVGQTGNTIYF | - | TRBJ1-3 | - | TRBV9
TGTGCCAGCAGCAAACTGGACAGCACTCCGACCTTTTATGGCTACACCTTC | CASSKLDSTPTFYGYTF | - | TRBJ1-2 | - | TRBV21-1
TGTGCCAGCAGTGGGCCGGACAGGCAGTATCTCCTCCACTTT | CASSGPDRQYLLHF | - | TRBJ1-6 | TRBD1 | TRBV2
TGCGCCAGCAGCCAAGTCCTCCGCCAGGACAGGAGCTCCTACGAGCAGTACTTC | CASSQVLRQDRSSYEQYF | - | TRBJ2-7 | TRBD1 | TRBV4-1
TGCGCCAGCAGCTTGGCAGCGAGCTCCTATAATTCACCCCTCCACTTT | CASSLAASSYNSPLHF | - | TRBJ1-6 | - | TRBV5-1
TGTGCCAGCAGCTTGGGCAGGGGGAGCGAGCAGTACTTC | CASSLGRGSEQYF | - | TRBJ2-7 | TRBD1 | TRBV5-8
TGTGCCAGCAGTGACTTGGGGACAGCCTCCTACAATGAGCAGTTCTTC | CASSDLGTASYNEQFF | - | TRBJ2-1 | TRBD1 | TRBV6-4
TGTGCCAGTAGTCCAACAGGGGGTTCGCAGCCCCAGCATTTT | CASSPTGGSQPQHF | - | TRBJ1-5 | TRBD1 | TRBV19
TGTGCCAGCAGTTATTCTAGCGGGGGGCTACATCATAACTACAATGAGCAGTTCTTC | CASSYSSGGLHHNYNEQFF | - | TRBJ2-1 | TRBD2 | TRBV28